This T cell receptor beta chain comes out of a study of blood T cell repertoires in COVID-19. Study at large: Sites across the United States, Italy and Spain contributed samples from acute and convalescent COVID-19. Sources were T cells, B-cell-depleted T cells, or PBMCs; the material itself was cDNA or gDNA.

Authors' processing steps: Estimates of nucleated cell counts were drawn from the amplification of reference gene primers. Generated by immunoSEQ multiplex PCR, the TCRdb table keeps only in-frame clones and is missing some. The V and J calls and the clone size are those of that table, but D and trimming were determined from the DNA. The data show around 110,000 clones, about 80% seen once. After removal of 6 bases from V and 4 bases from J, the junction contained 9 bases not matched to a gene. CDR3 length: 15 amino acids. Germline assignment: CDR1 SGHTA and CDR2 FQGNSA. This clonotype originated in a man between 70 and 80 years old with active or convalescent COVID-19. The chain couples TRBV7-2 to TRBJ2-3; 8 bases agree with TRBD2. The source material was peripheral blood. Written as DNA, the CDR3 is TGTGCCAGCAGGGGGGAGCGGGGGACATCAGATACGCAGTATTTT. Its translation: CASRGERGTSDTQYF.